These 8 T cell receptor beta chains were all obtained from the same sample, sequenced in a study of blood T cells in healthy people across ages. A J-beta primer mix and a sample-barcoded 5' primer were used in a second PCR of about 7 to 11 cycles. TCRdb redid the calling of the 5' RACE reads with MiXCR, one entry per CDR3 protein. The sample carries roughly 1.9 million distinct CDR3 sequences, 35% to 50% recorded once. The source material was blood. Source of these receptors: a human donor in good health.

This chain's CDR3 is CATSRDPGTKNEKLFF. The CDR3 coding sequence is TGTGCCACCAGCAGGGACCCCGGGACAAAAAACGAAAAACTGTTTTTT. This chain links TRBV15 with TRBJ1-4, with D possibly TRBD1 on 6 matching bases. The germline V and J ends were trimmed by 3 bases and 8 bases, with 19 bases remaining between them. The CDR3 runs to 16 residues. CDR1 LNHNV and CDR2 YYDKDF come from the germline V gene (reference sequence).

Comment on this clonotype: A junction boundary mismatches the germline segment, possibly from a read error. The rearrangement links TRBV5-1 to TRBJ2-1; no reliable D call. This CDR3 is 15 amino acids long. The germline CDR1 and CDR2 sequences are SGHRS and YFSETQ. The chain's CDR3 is CASSSRPDSYNERFF. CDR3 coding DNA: TGCGCCAGCAGCTCCAGGCCAGATTCCTACAATGAGCGGTTCTTC.

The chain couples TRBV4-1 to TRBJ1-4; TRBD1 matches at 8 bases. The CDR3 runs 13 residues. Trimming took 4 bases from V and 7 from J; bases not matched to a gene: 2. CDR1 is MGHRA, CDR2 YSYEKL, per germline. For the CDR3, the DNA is TGCGCCAGCAGCCGGGGACAGGCTGAAAAACTGTTTTTT. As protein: CASSRGQAEKLFF.

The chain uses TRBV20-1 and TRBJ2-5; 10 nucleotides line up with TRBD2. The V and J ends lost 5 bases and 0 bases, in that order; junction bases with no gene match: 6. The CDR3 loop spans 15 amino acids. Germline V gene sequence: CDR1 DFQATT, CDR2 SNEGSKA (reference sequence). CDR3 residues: CSAFSGGLYQETQYF. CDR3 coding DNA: TGCAGTGCTTTTAGCGGGGGGTTGTACCAAGAGACCCAGTACTTC.

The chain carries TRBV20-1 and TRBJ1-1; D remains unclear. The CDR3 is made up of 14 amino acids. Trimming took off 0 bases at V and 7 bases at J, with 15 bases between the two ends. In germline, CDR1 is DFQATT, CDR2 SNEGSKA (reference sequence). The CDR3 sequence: CSARENVASGEAFF. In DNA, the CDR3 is TGCAGTGCTAGAGAGAACGTAGCGTCGGGTGAAGCTTTCTTT.

The CDR3 coding sequence is TGCGCCAGCAGCTTGGACGCAGGGACCGAAAAACTGTTTTTT. Its translation: CASSLDAGTEKLFF. The rearrangement links TRBV5-1 to TRBJ1-4; a possible D gene is TRBD1 (5 bases). The CDR3 runs to 14 residues. The germline V and J ends were trimmed by 0 bases and 8 bases, with 11 bases remaining between them. CDR1 is SGHRS and CDR2 is YFSETQ in the germline V gene.

DNA of the CDR3: TGTGCCAGCAGCTTTCAGGGGGGCCGTGCAAATGAGCAGTTCTTC. Protein: CASSFQGGRANEQFF. The chain has TRBV7-2 and TRBJ2-1, with a weak D call TRBD1 (7 bases). With 3 bases removed from V and 7 bases from J, the gap between germline ends came to 16 bases. Germline V gene sequence: CDR1 SGHTA, CDR2 FQGNSA. The CDR3 consists of 15 residues.

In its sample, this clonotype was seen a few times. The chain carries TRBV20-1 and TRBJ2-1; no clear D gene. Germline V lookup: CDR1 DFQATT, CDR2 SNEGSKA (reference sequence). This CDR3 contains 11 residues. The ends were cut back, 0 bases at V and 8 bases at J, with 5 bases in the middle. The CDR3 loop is CSARDTYEQFF. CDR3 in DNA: TGCAGTGCTAGAGATACCTATGAGCAGTTCTTC.